These 32 T cell receptor beta chains were sequenced from one sample in a study of early T cells in non-severe SARS-CoV-2 infection. TCRdb re-called the 5' RACE reads through MiXCR, storing one row per CDR3 protein. This sample has 34,000 or so distinct CDR3 sequences; 8% to 9.5% occur once, and the top ten carry around 14%. The sample comprised whole blood. Receptors originate from an adult who was a healthcare worker with PCR-confirmed SARS-CoV-2 infection or an uninfected control (not recorded which).

The rearrangement joins TRBV20-1 to TRBJ1-6; D is unresolved. Germline values: CDR1 DFQATT, CDR2 SNEGSKA (reference sequence). CDR3 size: 14 residues. Trimming left V 0 bases short and J 7 bases short, with 10 bases between. The CDR3 region is CSARDGIGNSPLHF. The CDR3 DNA is TGCAGTGCTAGAGATGGGATCGGGAATTCACCCCTCCACTTT.

This clonotype was counted at least ten times. This chain uses TRBV13 with TRBJ2-7; 9 bases are a match to TRBD1. The CDR3 covers 15 residues. With 0 bases clipped from V and 2 bases from J, the junction kept 2 bases outside the gene matches. The germline V gene has CDR1 PRHDT and CDR2 FYEKMQ (reference sequence). As DNA, the CDR3 is TGTGCCAGCAGCTTAGGGGGACAGGGTACCTACGAGCAGTACTTC. This sequence encodes CASSLGGQGTYEQYF.

This clonotype has at least ten counts. The rearrangement uses TRBV2 and TRBJ2-2; D unclear. Trimming removed 2 bases at V and 1 base at J, with 5 bases between. Germline-derived CDR1 and CDR2 are SNHLY and FYNNEI. The CDR3 length is 14 residues. CDR3 sequence reads: CASSENRNTGELFF. In DNA, the CDR3 is TGTGCCAGCAGTGAAAACAGGAACACCGGGGAGCTGTTTTTT.

This clonotype came up many times. This chain connects TRBV3-1 to TRBJ2-3; 13 nucleotides line up with TRBD2. This CDR3 spans 15 amino acids. The germline V gene has CDR1 LGHDT and CDR2 YNNKEL (reference sequence). With V trimmed by 1 base and J by 6 bases, 1 base remained unmatched. Here the CDR3 DNA reads TGTGCCAGCAGCCAAGGGACTAGCGGGGGCGATACGCAGTATTTT. The encoded protein is CASSQGTSGGDTQYF.

Many counts were recorded for this clonotype. The chain is built from TRBV29-1 and TRBJ2-1; 9 bases map to TRBD2. Germline V lookup: CDR1 SQVTM, CDR2 ANQGSEA. This CDR3 is 13 amino acids long. The J segment lost 3 bases and the V segment lost 7 bases, leaving 4 bases of the junction unmatched. In nucleotides, the CDR3 is TGCAGCGCCGGACTAGCGCACTACAATGAGCAGTTCTTC. Amino acids: CSAGLAHYNEQFF.

Comments on this clonotype: A read error may account for a junction end that differs from germline. J is TRBJ1-1 and V is TRBV12-3 or TRBV12-4, with D maybe TRBD1 (6 bases). The CDR3 has 14 residues. CDR3 bases: TGTGCCAGGAGTTTCGGCGCCACAGGGACTGAAGCTTTCTTT. It yields the protein CARSFGATGTEAFF.

There are many counts of this clonotype. V and J are TRBV2 and TRBJ1-2; 7 bases agree with TRBD1. Germline V lookup: CDR1 SNHLY, CDR2 FYNNEI. There are 12 residues in the CDR3. The V and J ends lost 4 bases and 8 bases, in that order; junction bases with no gene match: 4. The CDR3 region has the DNA TGTGCCAGCAGTGCCGGGACAGAAGGCTACACCTTC. This encodes CASSAGTEGYTF.

This clonotype showed up just a few times. The CDR3 coding sequence is TGTGCCACCAGTGATTATACAGGGGGCCGCACAGATACGCAGTATTTT. It is translated as CATSDYTGGRTDTQYF. This chain joins TRBV24-1 and TRBJ2-3; the match to TRBD1 covers 9 bases. V gave up 2 bases and J gave up 1 base; unmatched junction bases: 3. Per germline, CDR1 KGHDR and CDR2 SFDVKD. There are 16 residues in the CDR3.

This clonotype occurred a few times. The rearrangement links TRBV7-3 to TRBJ2-5; D gene unclear. Trimming cost V 2 bases and J 1 base, with 5 bases left between them. Germline-derived CDR1 and CDR2 are SGHTA and FQGTGA. This CDR3 comprises 13 residues. The CDR3 nucleotides are TGTGCCAGCAGCTTAGGGCCCCAAGAGACCCAGTACTTC. This sequence encodes CASSLGPQETQYF.

A word on this clonotype: This may arise from a read error, as a much more abundant clone is one base away. This CDR3 is missing its conserved last phenylalanine or tryptophan, likely due to a read error. This rearrangement joins TRBV20-1 to TRBJ2-5; either TRBD1 or TRBD2 may supply D (5 bases each). Germline CDR1 is DFQATT and CDR2 is SNEGSKA (reference sequence). V was shortened by 6 bases and J by 1 base, with 15 bases between the two germline ends. The CDR3 consists of 14 residues. DNA of the CDR3: TGCAGTGCCCGGACTGGTGGGACCCAAGAGACCCAGTACTTA. This gives the protein CSARTGGTQETQYL.

This clonotype was counted at least ten times. The chain joins TRBV16 to TRBJ1-1; TRBD1 might be the D (5 bases). V was shortened by 2 bases and J by 3 bases, with 13 bases between the two germline ends. The CDR3 totals 15 residues. Germline CDR1 reads KGHSY; CDR2 reads FQNENV. The CDR3 DNA reads TGTGCCAGCAGCCAACGAATGGGGGGTGACACTGAAGCTTTCTTT. Residues: CASSQRMGGDTEAFF.

This clonotype was detected many times. This chain uses TRBV12-3 or TRBV12-4 with TRBJ1-2; D ambiguous. The ends were cut back, 0 bases at V and 8 bases at J, with 13 bases in the middle. The length of the CDR3 is 14 residues. DNA of the CDR3: TGTGCCAGCAGTTTAGCGCCGGCAGCTAGGGGCTACACCTTC. As protein: CASSLAPAARGYTF.

This clonotype appeared many times. The J gene is TRBJ1-2, the V gene TRBV12-5; no clear D gene. The germline V gene has CDR1 LGHNT and CDR2 FRNRAP. The CDR3 is made up of 15 amino acids. V was pared by 6 bases and J by 8 bases, with 22 bases between. CDR3 sequence reads: CASGPLATGFGGYTF. The CDR3 nucleotides are TGTGCTAGTGGGCCCTTAGCGACGGGCTTTGGGGGCTACACCTTC.

This clonotype came up many times. The chain joins TRBV13 to TRBJ1-5; D unclear. V lost 2 bases and J lost 0, with 8 bases in between. Germline CDR1 reads PRHDT; CDR2 reads FYEKMQ (reference sequence). The CDR3 is made up of 15 amino acids. CDR3 nucleotides: TGTGCCAGCAGCTTACATGTTTATAGCAATCAGCCCCAGCATTTT. Translation gives CASSLHVYSNQPQHF.

This sequence joins TRBV10-1 and TRBJ2-7; TRBD2 is a possible D gene (6 bases). The CDR3 runs 15 residues. Germline V gives CDR1 WNHNN, CDR2 SYGVQD (reference sequence). V lost 5 bases, J lost 0 bases, and 14 bases lay in between. The CDR3 nucleotides are TGCGCCAGCAGTCCCGGGACTGCAAGCTCCTACGAGCAGTACTTC. Translating gives CASSPGTASSYEQYF.

This clonotype was seen at least ten times. The chain joins TRBV6-5 to TRBJ1-5, with D uncertain. The CDR3 spans 15 residues. The V gene lost 6 bases and the J gene lost 2 bases, with 14 bases spanning the gap. In germline, CDR1 is MNHEY, CDR2 SVGAGI. CDR3 region: CASRLDSGRNQPQHF. CDR3 nucleotides: TGTGCCAGCAGGCTCGATAGCGGGCGCAATCAGCCCCAGCATTTT.

The sample holds many counts of this clonotype. V is TRBV25-1 and J is TRBJ1-2; D is uncertain. CDR3 length: 12 residues. Germline V lookup: CDR1 MGHDK, CDR2 SYGVNS. V lost 3 bases and J 0 bases, leaving 2 bases between the germline ends. CDR3 nucleotide sequence: TGTGCCAGCAGTGATGCTAACTATGGCTACACCTTC. Translation: CASSDANYGYTF.

This clonotype was seen ten or more times. The chain couples TRBV7-2 to TRBJ1-2, with 7 bases matching TRBD1. V lost 3 bases to trimming and J lost 10 bases; unmatched junction nucleotides: 8. The CDR3 is 13 residues long. From germline, CDR1 is SGHTA and CDR2 FQGNSA. CDR3 in DNA: TGTGCCAGCAGCTTTACTACAGGGGAGGACTACACCTTC. Translated: CASSFTTGEDYTF.

The chain has TRBV9 and TRBJ2-1, with TRBD2 matching 8 bases. V shed 1 base and J 6 bases; nucleotides not matched to a gene: 3. CDR1 is SGDLS, CDR2 YYNGEE, per germline. The CDR3 extends over 14 amino acids. CDR3 coding DNA: TGTGCCAGCAGCGTAAGAGCGGGGGCCAATGAGCAGTTCTTC. This sequence encodes CASSVRAGANEQFF.

This clonotype has ten or more counts. The V call is TRBV6-2 or TRBV6-3, the J call TRBJ2-5; the D gene is possibly TRBD2 (5 bases). Deletions cut 10 bases from V and 0 bases from J, with 12 bases between. The length of the CDR3 is 13 residues. Germline lookup yields CDR1 MNHEY and CDR2 SVGEGT. The CDR3 sequence is CATQRDNQETQYF. CDR3 nucleotide sequence: TGTGCCACCCAACGGGATAACCAAGAGACCCAGTACTTC.

This clonotype was counted a single time. This may stem from a read error, because a much larger clone lies one nucleotide away. This chain uses TRBV7-2 with TRBJ1-3; D not certain. Germline V CDR1 and CDR2: SGHTA, FQGNSA. The CDR3 spans 15 residues. Trimming cost V 5 bases and J 0 bases, with 11 bases left between them. The CDR3 spells CASSTRAGSGNTIYF. In DNA, the CDR3 is TGTGCCAGCAGCACCCGGGCAGGCTCTGGAAACACCATATATTTT.

This clonotype was counted ten times or more. The chain recombines TRBV7-2 with TRBJ2-7; 7 bases line up with TRBD1. This CDR3 comprises 13 residues. Germline-derived CDR1 and CDR2 are SGHTA and FQGNSA. Trimming cost V 5 bases and J 6 bases; bases outside gene matches: 7. This CDR3 is CASSVLGGREQYF. The CDR3 nucleotides read TGTGCCAGCAGCGTCTTAGGGGGCCGCGAGCAGTACTTC. Full variable domain (outside the CDR3, taken from reference TRBV7-2 and TRBJ2-7): GAGVSQSPSNKVTEKGKDVELRCDPISGHTALYWYRQSLGQGLEFLIYFQGNSAPDKSGLPSDRFSAERTGGSVSTLTIQRTQQEDSAVYLCASSVLGGREQYFGPGTRLTVT.

V and J are TRBV5-1 and TRBJ1-1; no clear D. Trimming took 5 bases from V and 8 from J, leaving 16 bases between them. Germline CDR1 and CDR2: SGHRS and YFSETQ. There are 13 residues in the CDR3. The CDR3 DNA is TGCGCCAGCAGTTTCACGGGCCCCCCCGAAGCTTTCTTT. Translating it yields CASSFTGPPEAFF.

This clonotype was recorded at least ten times. The chain has TRBV6-6 and TRBJ2-5; D is unclear. V was trimmed by 6 bases and J by 9 bases, leaving 26 bases between them. Germline V gene data show CDR1 as MNHNY and CDR2 as SVGAGI (reference sequence). The CDR3 spans 16 residues. The CDR3 coding sequence is TGTGCCAGCAGGGCCATCCCGGACGGGCCCCAAGAATCCCAGTACTTC. Translated, it gives CASRAIPDGPQESQYF.

This clonotype was observed at least ten times. The chain is built from TRBV21-1 and TRBJ2-7; TRBD1 is taken as the D call from the table, unchecked against the DNA. TRBV21-1 has pseudogene status. This CDR3 region has 16 residues. For the CDR3, the DNA is TGTGCCAGCAGCAAAGATGAGGGGGACAGGACCTACGAGCAGTACTTC. It codes for CASSKDEGDRTYEQYF.

The sample holds many counts of this clonotype. The CDR3 DNA reads TGCAGTGCTAGAGGTTCCGGGACTAGTCGTGTGGAGACCCAGTACTTC. This gives the protein CSARGSGTSRVETQYF. The V call is TRBV20-1, the J call TRBJ2-5; 8 bases match TRBD2. The CDR3 spans 16 residues. V gave up 1 base and J gave up 5 bases; unmatched junction bases: 12. CDR1 is DFQATT and CDR2 is SNEGSKA in the germline V gene (reference sequence).

This clonotype was recorded at least ten times. CDR3 loop: CASSHLYYANTGELFF. The CDR3 DNA reads as TGTGCCAGCAGCCATCTCTATTACGCGAACACCGGGGAGCTGTTTTTT. V gene TRBV3-1 combines with J gene TRBJ2-2; D unclear. This CDR3 has 16 residues. CDR1 is LGHDT and CDR2 is YNNKEL in the germline V gene (reference sequence). Trimming took 3 bases from V and 0 from J, leaving 11 bases between them.

This clonotype was observed many times. The chain links TRBV5-6 to TRBJ2-5, with D perhaps assigned TRBD1 or TRBD2 (5 bases each). Germline V gene data show CDR1 as SGHDT and CDR2 as YYEEEE. The length of the CDR3 is 14 residues. Trimming removed 3 bases at V and 5 bases at J, with 14 bases between. CDR3 bases: TGTGCCAGCAGCTCGCCAGGGACGCGCGAGACCCAGTACTTC. It specifies CASSSPGTRETQYF.

This sequence joins TRBV10-3 and TRBJ1-5, with D uncertain. The CDR3 is 13 residues long. Germline V lookup: CDR1 ENHRY, CDR2 SYGVKD. V gave up 6 bases and J gave up 0 bases, with 6 bases separating them. The CDR3 coding sequence is TGTGCCATCAGGAGCTATAGCAATCAGCCCCAGCATTTT. Protein sequence: CAIRSYSNQPQHF.

The chain joins TRBV7-9 to TRBJ2-5, with unresolved D. The CDR3 contains 13 residues. The germline gives CDR1 SEHNR, CDR2 FQNEAQ (reference sequence). V was clipped by 7 bases and J by 4 bases, with 13 bases between them. CDR3 sequence: CASKPAGGETQYF. The CDR3 coding sequence is TGTGCCAGCAAACCCGCCGGTGGAGAGACCCAGTACTTC. Full variable domain (outside the CDR3, taken from reference TRBV7-9 and TRBJ2-5): DTGVSQNPRHKITKRGQNVTFRCDPISEHNRLYWYRQTLGQGPEFLTYFQNEAQLEKSRLLSDRFSAERPKGSFSTLEIQRTEQGDSAMYLCASKPAGGETQYFGPGTRLLVL.

The chain carries TRBV19 and TRBJ2-6; no clear D. This CDR3 spans 20 amino acids. Germline CDR1 reads LNHDA; CDR2 reads SQIVND (reference sequence). V was trimmed by 5 bases and J by 0 bases, leaving 23 bases between them. The CDR3 nucleotides read TGTGCCAGTAGTTCCCAGAGTCCGATGGGTGGTAGCTCTGGGGCCAACGTCCTGACTTTC. Translating gives CASSSQSPMGGSSGANVLTF. The entire variable domain, with the rest obtained from reference TRBV19 and TRBJ2-6, is as follows: DGGITQSPKYLFRKEGQNVTLSCEQNLNHDAMYWYRQDPGQGLRLIYYSQIVNDFQKGDIAEGYSVSREKKESFPLTVTSAQKNPTAFYLCASSSQSPMGGSSGANVLTFGAGSRLTVL.

This chain uses TRBV7-2 with TRBJ2-7; 9 bases agree with TRBD2. CDR1 SGHTA and CDR2 FQGNSA come from the germline V gene. This CDR3 is built from 14 residues. J lost 4 bases, V lost 1 base, and 2 bases had no gene match. DNA of the CDR3: TGTGCCAGCAGCTTAGTAGCGGGGGCTTACGAGCAGTACTTC. Protein sequence: CASSLVAGAYEQYF.